This TCR beta chain was retrieved from a study of lymphopenia after photon versus proton radiotherapy. Study-wide findings and caveats: Only patients who died were analyzed for survival; proton advantage is unproven. Oligoclonal CD8+ Temra expansion after nadir drove photon patients' diversity drop. Photon-treated patients lost naive T cells and TCR diversity; proton-treated stayed stable.

Germline CDR1 reads SGHTA; CDR2 reads FQGTGA. Deletions cut 2 bases from V and 2 bases from J, with 6 bases between. The CDR3 runs to 13 residues. Sequencing used immunoSEQ multiplex PCR; TCRdb keeps in-frame clones, though not all of them. Here the sample spans 35,000 to 40,000 clones, more than 70% being singletons. In regard to this clone: Its matching antigen is unknown.

Here the sequenced sample was peripheral blood, taken from a patient treated with photon-based radiotherapy. This TCR was sampled from a man aged 45-65 years with gastric cancer. The chain employs TRBV7-3 and TRBJ1-1; no clear D gene. The CDR3: CASSLVPNTEAFF. The DNA for the CDR3 is TGTGCCAGCAGCTTAGTCCCCAACACTGAAGCTTTCTTT.